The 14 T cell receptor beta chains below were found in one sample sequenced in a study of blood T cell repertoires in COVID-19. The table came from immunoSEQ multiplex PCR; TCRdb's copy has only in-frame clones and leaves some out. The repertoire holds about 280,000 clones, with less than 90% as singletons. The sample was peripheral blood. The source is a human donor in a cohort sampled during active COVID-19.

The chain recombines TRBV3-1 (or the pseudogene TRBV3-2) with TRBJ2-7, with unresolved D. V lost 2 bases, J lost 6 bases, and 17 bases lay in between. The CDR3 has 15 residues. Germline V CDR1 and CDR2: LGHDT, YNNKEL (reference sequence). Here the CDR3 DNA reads TGTGCCAGCAGCCAAATAGATAACCCCACCGGCGAGCAGTACTTC. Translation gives CASSQIDNPTGEQYF.

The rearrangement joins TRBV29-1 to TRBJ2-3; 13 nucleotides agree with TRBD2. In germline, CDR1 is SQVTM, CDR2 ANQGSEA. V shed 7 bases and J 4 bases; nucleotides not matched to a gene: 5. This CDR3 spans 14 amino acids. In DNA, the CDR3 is TGCAGCGGGTGGACTAGCGGGAGTCCAGATACGCAGTATTTT. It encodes CSGWTSGSPDTQYF.

In nucleotides, the CDR3 is TGCAGCGTCGCCCAGGCCCCCAATCAGCCCCAGCATTTT. Protein product: CSVAQAPNQPQHF. The chain links TRBV29-1 to TRBJ1-5; D gene uncertain. CDR3 length: 13 residues. With 6 bases removed from V and 3 bases from J, the gap between germline ends came to 12 bases. Germline-derived CDR1 and CDR2 are SQVTM and ANQGSEA.

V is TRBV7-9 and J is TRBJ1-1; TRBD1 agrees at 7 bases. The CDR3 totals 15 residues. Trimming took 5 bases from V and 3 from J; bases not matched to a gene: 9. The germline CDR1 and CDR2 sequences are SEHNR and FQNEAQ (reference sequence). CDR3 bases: TGTGCCAGCAGCCCCCGACAGGGTTCCGACACTGAAGCTTTCTTT. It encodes CASSPRQGSDTEAFF.

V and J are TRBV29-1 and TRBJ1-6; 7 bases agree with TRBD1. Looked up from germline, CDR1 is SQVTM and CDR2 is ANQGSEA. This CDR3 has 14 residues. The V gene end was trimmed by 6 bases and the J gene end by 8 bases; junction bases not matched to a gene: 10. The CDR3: CSVGGGDRDSPLHF. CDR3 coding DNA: TGCAGCGTGGGGGGCGGGGACAGAGATTCACCCCTCCACTTT.

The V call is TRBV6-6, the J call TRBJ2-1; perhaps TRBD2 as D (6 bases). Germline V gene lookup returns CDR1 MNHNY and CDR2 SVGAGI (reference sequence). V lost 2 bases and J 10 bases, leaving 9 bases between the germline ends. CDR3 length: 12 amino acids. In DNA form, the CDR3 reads TGTGCCAGCAGTTACGCGGAGGGGGAGCAGTTCTTC. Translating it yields CASSYAEGEQFF.

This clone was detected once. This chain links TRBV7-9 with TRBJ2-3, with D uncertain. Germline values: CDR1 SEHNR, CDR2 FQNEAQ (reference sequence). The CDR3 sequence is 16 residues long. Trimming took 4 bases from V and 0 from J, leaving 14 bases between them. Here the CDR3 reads CASSSTRMKSTDTQYF. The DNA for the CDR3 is TGTGCCAGCAGCTCGACACGGATGAAAAGCACAGATACGCAGTATTTT.

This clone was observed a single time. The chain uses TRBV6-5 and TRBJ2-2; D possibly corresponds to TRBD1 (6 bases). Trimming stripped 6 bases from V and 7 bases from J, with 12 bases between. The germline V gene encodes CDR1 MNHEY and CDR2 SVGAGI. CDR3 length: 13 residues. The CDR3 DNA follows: TGTGCCAGCAGACCACGAGGGGGCGGGGAGCTGTTTTTT. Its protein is CASRPRGGGELFF.

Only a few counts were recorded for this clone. The CDR3 DNA is TGTGCCAGCAGTCCCTTACGGGGAGGGTTCTACGAGCAGTACTTC. Its protein product is CASSPLRGGFYEQYF. The rearrangement joins TRBV27 to TRBJ2-7; 7 nucleotides match TRBD2. V shed 5 bases, J shed 3 bases, and the junction held 10 bases outside the gene matches. The CDR3 runs to 15 residues. CDR1 and CDR2 from the germline V gene are MNHEY and SMNVEV (reference sequence).

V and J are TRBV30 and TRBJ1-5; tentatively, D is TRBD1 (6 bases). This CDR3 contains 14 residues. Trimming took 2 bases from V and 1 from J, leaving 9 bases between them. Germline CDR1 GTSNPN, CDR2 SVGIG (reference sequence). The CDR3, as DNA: TGTGCCTGGAGTAGGGGGAACAGCAATCAGCCCCAGCATTTT. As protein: CAWSRGNSNQPQHF.

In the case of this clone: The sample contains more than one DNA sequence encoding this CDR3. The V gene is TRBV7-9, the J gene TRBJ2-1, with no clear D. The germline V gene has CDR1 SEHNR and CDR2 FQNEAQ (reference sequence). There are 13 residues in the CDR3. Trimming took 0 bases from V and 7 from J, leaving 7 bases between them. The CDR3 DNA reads TGTGCCAGCAGCTTAGCTGGAGTGAATGAGCAGTTCTTC. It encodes CASSLAGVNEQFF. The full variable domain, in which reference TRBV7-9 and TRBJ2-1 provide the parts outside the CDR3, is DTGVSQNPRHKITKRGQNVTFRCDPISEHNRLYWYRQTLGQGPEFLTYFQNEAQLEKSRLLSDRFSAERPKGSFSTLEIQRTEQGDSAMYLCASSLAGVNEQFFGPGTRLTVL.

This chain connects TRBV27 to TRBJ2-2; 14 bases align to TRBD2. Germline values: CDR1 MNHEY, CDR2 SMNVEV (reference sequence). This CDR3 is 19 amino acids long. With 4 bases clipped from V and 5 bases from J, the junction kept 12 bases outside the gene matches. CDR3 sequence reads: CASSSPPGLAGVRTGELFF. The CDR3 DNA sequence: TGTGCCAGCAGTTCCCCGCCGGGACTAGCGGGAGTCAGAACCGGGGAGCTGTTTTTT.

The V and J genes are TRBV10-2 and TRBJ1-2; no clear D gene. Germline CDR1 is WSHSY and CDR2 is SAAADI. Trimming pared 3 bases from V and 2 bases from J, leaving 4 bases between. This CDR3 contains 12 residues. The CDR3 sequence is CASSEQNYGYTF. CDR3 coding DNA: TGCGCCAGCAGTGAACAGAACTATGGCTACACCTTC.

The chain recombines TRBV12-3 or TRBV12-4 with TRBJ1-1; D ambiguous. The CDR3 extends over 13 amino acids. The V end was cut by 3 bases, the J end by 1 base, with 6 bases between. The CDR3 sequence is CASSFQENTEAFF. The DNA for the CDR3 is TGTGCCAGCAGTTTCCAGGAGAACACTGAAGCTTTCTTT.